This T cell receptor (beta chain) was observed in a study of shared clonotypes between healthy human individuals. Findings of the study overall: What rarefaction showed was incomplete sorted-subset sequencing despite large depth.

This clone was counted only a few times. Antigen specificity is unknown. J lost 3 bases, V lost 2 bases, and 12 bases had no gene match. The CDR3 contains 18 residues. In germline, CDR1 is SGHVS, CDR2 FNYEAQ. The data were produced by immunoSEQ multiplex PCR, yet TCRdb's version contains in-frame clones alone and is incomplete. The repertoire holds some 630,000 clones, with 55% to 75% as singletons. The sample comprised memory CD4+ T cells sorted from blood. Subset of the sample: CD45RA-negative fraction. The chain is built from TRBV7-6 and TRBJ2-1; 8 nucleotides agree with TRBD1. The sequence derives from a woman aged 25-40 years in good health. CDR3 DNA sequence: TGTGCCAGCAGCTTACTACCATCGGCAGGGGGCAGCTACAATGAGCAGTTCTTC. It translates to CASSLLPSAGGSYNEQFF.